A selection of T cell receptor beta chains follows, all from one sample in a study of response to subunit inactivated influenza vaccine. TCRdb itself ran the RT-PCR reads through MiXCR, one entry per CDR3 protein. The profile shows 200,000 to 300,000 distinct CDR3 sequences, 9.5% to 15% of them singletons. The sample in question was non-naive T cells sorted from PBMCs, obtained 14 days before vaccination. Receptors were obtained from a man aged 50-60 years who received an inactivated influenza vaccine. CDR3s include the opening cysteine and the closing phenylalanine or tryptophan. The order of the fields is J gene, V gene, CDR3 protein.

>TRBJ2-7|TRBV27
CASSLFPDTYEQYF
>TRBJ2-1|TRBV29-1
CSVDRRGSSYNEQFF
>TRBJ1-5|TRBV2
CASSQGRGFSNQPQHF
>TRBJ2-7|TRBV7-2
CASSPSAGKYEQYF
>TRBJ2-1|TRBV24-1
CATSDRINNEQFF
>TRBJ2-7|TRBV6-1
CASSQGTGATYEQYF
>TRBJ2-1|TRBV11-3
CASSLGDRDYNEQFF
>TRBJ2-1|TRBV12-3/TRBV12-4
CASSSPGGGTQFF
>TRBJ2-1|TRBV7-9
CASSLYSYNEQFF
>TRBJ2-6|TRBV5-5
CASSRDSRGVSGANVLTF
>TRBJ2-7|TRBV7-2
CASSLASTGGLGEQYF
>TRBJ2-2|TRBV19
CATTGGFATGELFF
>TRBJ2-1|TRBV4-3
CASSQDTGRDNEQFF
>TRBJ2-2|TRBV3-1
CASSPFGIAGGAGELFF
>TRBJ2-3|TRBV12-3/TRBV12-4
CASSSSGAAQYF
>TRBJ2-3|TRBV11-2
CASSAIRGSDTQYF
>TRBJ1-2|TRBV20-1
CSATGSHYGYTF
>TRBJ2-3|TRBV6-5
CASTQGRGDTDTQYF
>TRBJ1-2|TRBV7-2
CASSLAGTGSYGYTF
>TRBJ1-3|TRBV5-1
CASSFNGNTIYF
>TRBJ1-2|TRBV7-8
CASSLEGSNYGYTF
>TRBJ2-1|TRBV6-2/TRBV6-3
CASSIRRTHGEQFF
>TRBJ2-6|TRBV5-1
CASSLMGAGANVLTF
>TRBJ2-2|TRBV12-3/TRBV12-4
CASSLAGGELFF
>TRBJ2-7|TRBV9
CASSLGAGGGYEQYF
>TRBJ2-1|TRBV2
CASSLLNLYNEQFF
>TRBJ1-5|TRBV29-1
CSVRRDRGEPQHF
>TRBJ1-4|TRBV7-4
CASSLGSQYNEKLFF
>TRBJ2-1|TRBV6-2/TRBV6-3
CASSTPGQGTNEQFF
>TRBJ1-6|TRBV5-4
CASSLGGQGFRNSPLHF
>TRBJ1-2|TRBV4-1
CASSQSLLTALYGYTF
>TRBJ2-1|TRBV6-1
CASRPRTSFYSYNEQFF
>TRBJ1-1|TRBV10-1
CASSGTTNTEAFF
>TRBJ2-7|TRBV6-1
CASDAGQGVYEQYF
>TRBJ2-3|TRBV10-3
CAITPGQGPDTQYF
>TRBJ2-5|TRBV9
CASSVGGVGHQETQYF
>TRBJ2-7|TRBV20-1
CSARDLRARSSYEQYF
>TRBJ2-1|TRBV11-3
CASSLDRLNEQFF
>TRBJ2-3|TRBV7-9
CASNPTEGGTDTQYF
>TRBJ2-1|TRBV5-1
CASSLWGSNYNEQFF
>TRBJ1-1|TRBV28
CASSLVHGVQEAFF
>TRBJ1-4|TRBV4-3
CASSQDFSEGREKLFF
>TRBJ2-5|TRBV24-1
CATSDTGPETQYF
>TRBJ2-2|TRBV11-2
CASSLSSGGFKLGGELFF
>TRBJ1-2|TRBV30
CAWDREYLGYTF
>TRBJ2-3|TRBV6-1
CASKTSVTTDTQYF
>TRBJ1-2|TRBV28
CASSFGGQGMSYTF
>TRBJ2-1|TRBV20-1
CSARTERGINEQFF